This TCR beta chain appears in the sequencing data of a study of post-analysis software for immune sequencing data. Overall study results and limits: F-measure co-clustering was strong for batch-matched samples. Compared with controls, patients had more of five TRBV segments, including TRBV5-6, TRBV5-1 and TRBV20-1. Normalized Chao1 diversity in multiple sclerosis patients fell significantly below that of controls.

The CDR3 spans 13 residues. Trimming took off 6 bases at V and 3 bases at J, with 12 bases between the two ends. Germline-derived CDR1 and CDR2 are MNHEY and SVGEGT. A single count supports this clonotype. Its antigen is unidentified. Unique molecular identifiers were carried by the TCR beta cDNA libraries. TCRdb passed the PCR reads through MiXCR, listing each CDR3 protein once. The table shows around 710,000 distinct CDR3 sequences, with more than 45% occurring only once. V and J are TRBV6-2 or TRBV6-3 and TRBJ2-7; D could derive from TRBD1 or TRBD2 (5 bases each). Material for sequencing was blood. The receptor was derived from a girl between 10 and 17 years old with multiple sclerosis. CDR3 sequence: CASREGSLYEQYF. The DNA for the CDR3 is TGTGCCAGCAGAGAGGGGAGCCTCTACGAGCAGTACTTC.